A selection of T cell receptor beta chains follows, all from one sample in a study of cytomegalovirus exposure and HLA in healthy donors. The assay was immunoSEQ multiplex PCR, and TCRdb's table has in-frame clones only and misses some. The table includes fewer than 200,000 clones, roughly 80% detected once. What was sequenced was PBMCs. All receptors derive from a man in his thirties or forties in good health and CMV-seronegative. Both conserved end residues are part of each CDR3. A D gene is named only where the DNA matches it firmly. Clone size is given for some rows only: seen once, a few or many times, or a class if the clone is expanded.

>TRBV18|TRBJ1-6|-|TRBD1
TGTGCCAGCTCATACCGGGACAGGGAGGAGGCACCCCTCCACTTT
CASSYRDREEAPLHF
>TRBV7-9|TRBJ2-7|-|TRBD2
TGTGCCAGCAGCTTATTATCAGGGACTAATTCCTACGAGCAGTACTTC
CASSLLSGTNSYEQYF
>TRBV6-5|TRBJ2-3|-|-
TGTGCCAGCCGACCGCTAGATGATAGCACAGATACGCAGTATTTT
CASRPLDDSTDTQYF
>TRBV14|TRBJ1-1|-|-
TGTGCCAGCAGCCAAGGACGGGGGACTGAAGCTTTCTTT
CASSQGRGTEAFF
>TRBV9|TRBJ1-4|few|TRBD1
TGTGCCAGCAGCGTAGGGGGGACAGCTCGTGAAAAACTGTTTTTT
CASSVGGTAREKLFF
>TRBV4-1|TRBJ2-6|-|-
TGCGCCAGCAGCCAAGAACCCAGGGCGTCTGGGGCCAACGTCCTGACTTTC
CASSQEPRASGANVLTF
>TRBV29-1|TRBJ1-2|-|TRBD1
TGCAGCGTTGATGGGGGACAGGGGGACTATGGCTACACCTTC
CSVDGGQGDYGYTF
>TRBV7-9|TRBJ2-3|-|TRBD2
TGTGCCAGCAGCTTAGTGCTAGCGGGGCCCACAGATACGCAGTATTTT
CASSLVLAGPTDTQYF
>TRBV11-2|TRBJ2-3|few|-
TGTGCCAGCAGCTTTCACATTGAGGGGGGGCGAACAGATACGCAGTATTTT
CASSFHIEGGRTDTQYF
>TRBV5-1|TRBJ2-7|-|-
TGCGCCAGCAGCTTGGCAGGTTCACGGGAGCAGTACTTC
CASSLAGSREQYF
>TRBV5-1|TRBJ2-3|-|-
TGCGCCAGCAGCTTGGCCGGGATGGACTACCCTAGTACAGATACGCAGTATTTT
CASSLAGMDYPSTDTQYF
>TRBV5-1|TRBJ1-1|-|-
TGCGCCAGCAGCTTGGACAGCACTGAAGCTTTCTTT
CASSLDSTEAFF
>TRBV5-6|TRBJ2-5|-|-
TGTGCCAGCAGCTTGGTCATACCCGGGGAGCAGTACTTC
CASSLVIPGEQYF
>TRBV7-9|TRBJ1-1|-|TRBD1
TGTGCCAGCAGCTTAGACCGACAGGGGGGTCGTGAAGCTTTCTTT
CASSLDRQGGREAFF
>TRBV27|TRBJ2-7|-|TRBD1
TGTGCCAGCAGTGCCCCGGACAGGAGATACGAGCAGTACTTC
CASSAPDRRYEQYF
>TRBV28|TRBJ2-7|few|-
TGTGCCAGCAGTTTCCCAGGGGACTCCTACGAGCAGTACTTC
CASSFPGDSYEQYF
>TRBV9|TRBJ1-3|-|-
TGTGCCAGCAGCGTAGCACGGTCTGGAAACACCATATATTTT
CASSVARSGNTIYF
>TRBV5-4|TRBJ1-1|-|-
TGTGCCAGCAGCGTACAGGGTGGTGAAGCTTTCTTT
CASSVQGGEAFF
>TRBV28|TRBJ1-2|-|-
TGTGCCAGCAGTTTTTTCCCGATGGAGCGAGCACGGGATGGCTACACCTTC
CASSFFPMERARDGYTF
>TRBV6-6|TRBJ1-1|-|-
TGTGCCAGCAGTTGGCCAGGAGGACTGAACACTGAAGCTTTCTTT
CASSWPGGLNTEAFF
>TRBV11-2|TRBJ1-2|few|TRBD1
TGTGCCAGCAGCTTAGATCTGCGGGCGACAGGGGTAGATGGCTACACCTTC
CASSLDLRATGVDGYTF
>TRBV7-9|TRBJ1-5|-|TRBD1
TGTGCCAGCAGCCCCCGGGACAGGGTGCCCCAGCCCCAGCATTTT
CASSPRDRVPQPQHF
>TRBV30|TRBJ1-5|-|-
TGTGCCTGGTCCCGGACGGGACACCTCGGGAAGCCCCAGCATTTT
CAWSRTGHLGKPQHF
>TRBV11-3|TRBJ2-5|-|TRBD2
TGTGCCAGCAGCTGGACTAGTGGGTTGGAGACCCAGTACTTC
CASSWTSGLETQYF
>TRBV7-8|TRBJ2-1|-|TRBD2
TGTGCCAGCAGCTTAGGGGGGAGGGCGTACAATGAGCAGTTCTTC
CASSLGGRAYNEQFF
>TRBV25-1|TRBJ2-2|-|TRBD1
TGTGCCAGCAGTGAACCTGGACAGGGGGCAGCCGGGGAGCTGTTTTTT
CASSEPGQGAAGELFF
>TRBV10-3|TRBJ2-2|-|TRBD2
TGTGCCATCAGTAAATCTAGCGGGCTCACCGGGGAGCTGTTTTTT
CAISKSSGLTGELFF
>TRBV28|TRBJ1-1|-|-
TGTGCCAGCAGCGTTCCGGTTTCGACTGAAGCTTTCTTT
CASSVPVSTEAFF
>TRBV28|TRBJ2-7|-|-
TGTGCCAGCAGTTTAACCGGGTCCACCTACGAGCAGTACTTC
CASSLTGSTYEQYF
>TRBV6-5|TRBJ1-5|-|TRBD1
TGTGCCAGCAGTACTGGGACAGGGGGCAATCAGCCCCAGCATTTT
CASSTGTGGNQPQHF
>TRBV11-2|TRBJ1-1|-|-
TGTGCCAGCAGCTTCGGGGGTGGTGACACTGAAGCTTTCTTT
CASSFGGGDTEAFF
>TRBV30|TRBJ1-5|-|-
TGTGCCTGGGGGCGGGACAATCAGCCCCAGCATTTT
CAWGRDNQPQHF
>TRBV5-6|TRBJ2-6|-|TRBD1
TGTGCCAGCAGTTTAAGGGGGACAGGACCCCTCTCTGGGGCCAACGTCCTGACTTTC
CASSLRGTGPLSGANVLTF
>TRBV6-1|TRBJ2-1|once|-
TGTGCCAGCTGGGGCAGCCTTGGGCAGTTCTTC
CASWGSLGQFF
>TRBV7-9|TRBJ1-2|-|-
TGTTCCAGCAGCGTACAAACACAGGGCGGGTTCACCTTC
CSSSVQTQGGFTF
>TRBV6-6|TRBJ1-1|few|-
TGTGCCAGCAGTGCGGGGGACCCCGAGATTATCTTT
CASSAGDPEIIF
>TRBV11-2|TRBJ2-7|once|TRBD1
TGTGCCAGCAGCTTAGCAACGACAGGGAGCGAGCAGTACTTC
CASSLATTGSEQYF
>TRBV7-9|TRBJ1-2|-|-
TGTGCCAGCAGCTTACCGGACAGCCCCTATGGCTACACCTTC
CASSLPDSPYGYTF
>TRBV7-8|TRBJ1-5|-|-
TGTGCCAGCAGCCCCCACGAGGTCCCATCCAATCAGCCCCAGCATTTT
CASSPHEVPSNQPQHF
>TRBV4-2|TRBJ2-2|-|TRBD2
TGTGCCAGCAGCCAAGAAAGAAGACTAGCGGGAGGTTCTGGGGAGCTGTTTTTT
CASSQERRLAGGSGELFF